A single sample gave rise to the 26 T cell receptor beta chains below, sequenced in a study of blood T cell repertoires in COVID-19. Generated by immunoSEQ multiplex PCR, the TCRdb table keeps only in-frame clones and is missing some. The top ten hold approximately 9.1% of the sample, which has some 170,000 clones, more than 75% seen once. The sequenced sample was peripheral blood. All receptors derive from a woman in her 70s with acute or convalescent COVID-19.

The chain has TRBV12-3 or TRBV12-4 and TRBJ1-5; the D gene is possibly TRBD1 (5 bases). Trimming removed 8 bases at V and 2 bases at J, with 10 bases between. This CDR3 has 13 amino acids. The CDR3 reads CASGSTGNQPQHF. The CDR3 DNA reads TGTGCCAGCGGCTCGACAGGCAATCAGCCCCAGCATTTT.

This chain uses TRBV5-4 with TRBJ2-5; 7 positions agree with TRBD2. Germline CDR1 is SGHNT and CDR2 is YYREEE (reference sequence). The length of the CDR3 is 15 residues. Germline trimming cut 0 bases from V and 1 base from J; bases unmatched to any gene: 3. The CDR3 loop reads CASSLVLAGQETQYF. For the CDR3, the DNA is TGTGCCAGCAGCTTGGTGTTAGCGGGCCAAGAGACCCAGTACTTC. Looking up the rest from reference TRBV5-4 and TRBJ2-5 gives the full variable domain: ETGVTQSPTHLIKTRGQQVTLRCSSQSGHNTVSWYQQALGQGPQFIFQYYREEENGRGNFPPRFSGLQFPNYSSELNVNALELDDSALYLCASSLVLAGQETQYFGPGTRLLVL.

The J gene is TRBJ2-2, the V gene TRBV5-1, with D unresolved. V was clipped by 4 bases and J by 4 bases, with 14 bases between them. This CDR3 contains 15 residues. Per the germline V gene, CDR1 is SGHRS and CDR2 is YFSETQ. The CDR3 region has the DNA TGCGCCAGCAGCACCGGCACCCGGAGCACCGGGGAGCTGTTTTTT. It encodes CASSTGTRSTGELFF.

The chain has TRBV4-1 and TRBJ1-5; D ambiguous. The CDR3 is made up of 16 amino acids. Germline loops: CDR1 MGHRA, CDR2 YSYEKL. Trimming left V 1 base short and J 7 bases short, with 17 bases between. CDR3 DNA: TGCGCCAGCAGCCAAGGCGCTACAGCGGGCAGACAGCCCCAGCATTTT. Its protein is CASSQGATAGRQPQHF.

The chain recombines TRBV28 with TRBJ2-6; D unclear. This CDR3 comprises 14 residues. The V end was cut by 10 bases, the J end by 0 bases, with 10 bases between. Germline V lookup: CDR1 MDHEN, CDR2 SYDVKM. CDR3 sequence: CATKLSSGANVLTF. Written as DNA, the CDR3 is TGTGCCACCAAACTGAGCTCTGGGGCCAACGTCCTGACTTTC. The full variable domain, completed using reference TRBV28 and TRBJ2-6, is DVKVTQSSRYLVKRTGEKVFLECVQDMDHENMFWYRQDPGLGLRLIYFSYDVKMKEKGDIPEGYSVSREKKERFSLILESASTNQTSMYLCATKLSSGANVLTFGAGSRLTVL.

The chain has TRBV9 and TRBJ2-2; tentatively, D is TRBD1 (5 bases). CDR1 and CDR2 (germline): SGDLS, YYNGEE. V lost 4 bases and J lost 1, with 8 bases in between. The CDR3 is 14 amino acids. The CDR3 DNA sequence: TGTGCCAGCAGCTCTGGACAGAACACCGGGGAGCTGTTTTTT. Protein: CASSSGQNTGELFF.

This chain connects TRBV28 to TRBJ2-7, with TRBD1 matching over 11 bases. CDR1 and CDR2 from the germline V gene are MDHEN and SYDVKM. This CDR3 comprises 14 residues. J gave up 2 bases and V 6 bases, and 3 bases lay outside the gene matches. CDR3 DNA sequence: TGTGCCAGCAGGGGGACAGGGGGGACCTACGAGCAGTACTTC. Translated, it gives CASRGTGGTYEQYF.

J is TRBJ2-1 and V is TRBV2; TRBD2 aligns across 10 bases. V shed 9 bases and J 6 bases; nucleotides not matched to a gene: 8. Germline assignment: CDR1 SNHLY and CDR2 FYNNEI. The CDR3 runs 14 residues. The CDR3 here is CASAPGLAINEQFF. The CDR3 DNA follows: TGTGCCAGTGCTCCGGGACTAGCGATCAATGAGCAGTTCTTC. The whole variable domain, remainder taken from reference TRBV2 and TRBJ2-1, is EPEVTQTPSHQVTQMGQEVILRCVPISNHLYFYWYRQILGQKVEFLVSFYNNEISEKSEIFDDQFSVERPDGSNFTLKIRSTKLEDSAMYFCASAPGLAINEQFFGPGTRLTVL.

The CDR3 is CASRYDGMNTEAFF. CDR3 nucleotide sequence: TGTGCCAGCAGATACGACGGGATGAACACTGAAGCTTTCTTT. The chain employs TRBV6-2 or TRBV6-3 and TRBJ1-1; D is undetermined. The germline V gene has CDR1 MNHEY and CDR2 SVGEGT. V lost 6 bases to trimming and J lost 0 bases, with 11 bases between them. The CDR3 is 14 residues long.

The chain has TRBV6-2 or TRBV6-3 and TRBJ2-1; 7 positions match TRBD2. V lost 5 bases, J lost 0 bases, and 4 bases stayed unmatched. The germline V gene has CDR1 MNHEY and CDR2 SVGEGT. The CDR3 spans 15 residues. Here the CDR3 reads CASSLAEVSYNEQFF. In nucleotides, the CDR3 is TGTGCCAGCAGTCTAGCGGAGGTCTCCTACAATGAGCAGTTCTTC.

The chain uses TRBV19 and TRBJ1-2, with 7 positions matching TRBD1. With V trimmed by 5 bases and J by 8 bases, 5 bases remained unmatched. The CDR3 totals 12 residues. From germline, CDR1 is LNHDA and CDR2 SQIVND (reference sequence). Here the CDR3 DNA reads TGTGCCAGTAGTTACAGGGGCCAGGGCTACACCTTC. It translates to CASSYRGQGYTF.

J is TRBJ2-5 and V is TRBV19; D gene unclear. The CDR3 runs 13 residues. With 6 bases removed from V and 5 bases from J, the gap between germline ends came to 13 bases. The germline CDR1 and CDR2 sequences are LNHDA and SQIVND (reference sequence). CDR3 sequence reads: CASSPRPRETQYF. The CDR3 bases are TGTGCCAGTAGCCCCAGGCCCCGCGAGACCCAGTACTTC.

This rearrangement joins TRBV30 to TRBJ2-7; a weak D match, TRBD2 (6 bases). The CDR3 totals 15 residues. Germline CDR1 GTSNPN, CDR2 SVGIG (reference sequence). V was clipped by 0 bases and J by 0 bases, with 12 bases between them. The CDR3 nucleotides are TGTGCCTGGAGTGTGCCAGGGAGGAGCTCCTACGAGCAGTACTTC. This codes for CAWSVPGRSSYEQYF.

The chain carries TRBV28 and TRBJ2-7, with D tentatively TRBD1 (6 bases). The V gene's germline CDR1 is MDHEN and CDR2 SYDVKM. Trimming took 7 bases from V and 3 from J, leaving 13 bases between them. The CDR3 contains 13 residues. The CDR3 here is CASISGTNYEQYF. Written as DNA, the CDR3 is TGTGCCAGCATCTCAGGGACAAACTACGAGCAGTACTTC.

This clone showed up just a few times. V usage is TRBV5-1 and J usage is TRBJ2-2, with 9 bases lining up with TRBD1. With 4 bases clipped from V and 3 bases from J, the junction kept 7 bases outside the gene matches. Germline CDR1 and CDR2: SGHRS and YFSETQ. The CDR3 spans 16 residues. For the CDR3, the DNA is TGCGCCAGCAGCCAAGGGACAGGGCAATACACCGGGGAGCTGTTTTTT. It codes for CASSQGTGQYTGELFF. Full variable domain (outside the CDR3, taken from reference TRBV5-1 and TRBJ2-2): KAGVTQTPRYLIKTRGQQVTLSCSPISGHRSVSWYQQTPGQGLQFLFEYFSETQRNKGNFPGRFSGRQFSNSRSEMNVSTLELGDSALYLCASSQGTGQYTGELFFGEGSRLTVL.

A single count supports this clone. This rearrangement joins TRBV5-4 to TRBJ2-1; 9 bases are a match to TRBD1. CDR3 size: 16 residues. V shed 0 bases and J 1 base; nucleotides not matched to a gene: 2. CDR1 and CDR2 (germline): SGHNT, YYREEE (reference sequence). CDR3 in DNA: TGTGCCAGCAGCTTGGCCGGGACAGGGTCCTACAATGAGCAGTTCTTC. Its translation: CASSLAGTGSYNEQFF.

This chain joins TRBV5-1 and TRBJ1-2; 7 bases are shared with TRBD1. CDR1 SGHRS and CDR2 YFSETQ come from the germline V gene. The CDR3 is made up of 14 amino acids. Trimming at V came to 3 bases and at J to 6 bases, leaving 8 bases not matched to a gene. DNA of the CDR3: TGCGCCAGCAGCTCTCCCGGGACAGTGAATGGCTACACCTTC. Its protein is CASSSPGTVNGYTF.

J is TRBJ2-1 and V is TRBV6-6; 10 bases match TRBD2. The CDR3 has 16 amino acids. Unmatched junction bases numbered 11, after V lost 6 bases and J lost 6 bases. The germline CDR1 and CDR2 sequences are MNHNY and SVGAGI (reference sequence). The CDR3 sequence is CASSSQGERGGNEQFF. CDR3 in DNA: TGTGCCAGCAGCTCCCAAGGAGAGCGGGGGGGCAATGAGCAGTTCTTC.

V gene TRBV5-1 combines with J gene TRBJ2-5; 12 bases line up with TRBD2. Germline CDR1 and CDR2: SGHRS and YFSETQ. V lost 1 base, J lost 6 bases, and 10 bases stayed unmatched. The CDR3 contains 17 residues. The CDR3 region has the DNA TGCGCCAGCAGCTTGCAGTCTAGCGGGGGGGCCTTGAAGACCCAGTACTTC. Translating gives CASSLQSSGGALKTQYF.

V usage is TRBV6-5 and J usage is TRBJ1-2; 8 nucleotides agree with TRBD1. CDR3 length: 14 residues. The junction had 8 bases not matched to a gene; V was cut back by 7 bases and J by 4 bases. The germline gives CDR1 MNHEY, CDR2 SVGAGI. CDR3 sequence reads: CASKGQGSPYGYTF. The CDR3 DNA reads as TGTGCCAGCAAAGGACAGGGATCACCCTATGGCTACACCTTC.

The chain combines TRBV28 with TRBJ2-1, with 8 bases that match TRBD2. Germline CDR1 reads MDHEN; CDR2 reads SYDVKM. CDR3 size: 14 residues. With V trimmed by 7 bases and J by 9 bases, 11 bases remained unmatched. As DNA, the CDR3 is TGTGCCAGCAACCTCGCGGGGGGCGGAGTTGAGCAGTTCTTC. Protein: CASNLAGGGVEQFF.

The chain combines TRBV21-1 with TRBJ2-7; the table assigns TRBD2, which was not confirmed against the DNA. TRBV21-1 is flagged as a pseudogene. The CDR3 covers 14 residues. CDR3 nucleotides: TGTGCCAGCAGCAAGGGGACTTCCCCCTACGAGCAGTACTTC. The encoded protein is CASSKGTSPYEQYF.

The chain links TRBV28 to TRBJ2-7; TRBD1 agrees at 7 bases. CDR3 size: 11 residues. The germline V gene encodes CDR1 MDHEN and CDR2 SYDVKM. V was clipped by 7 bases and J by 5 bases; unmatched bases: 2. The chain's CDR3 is CASTGGDEQYF. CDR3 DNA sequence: TGTGCCAGCACAGGGGGTGACGAGCAGTACTTC.

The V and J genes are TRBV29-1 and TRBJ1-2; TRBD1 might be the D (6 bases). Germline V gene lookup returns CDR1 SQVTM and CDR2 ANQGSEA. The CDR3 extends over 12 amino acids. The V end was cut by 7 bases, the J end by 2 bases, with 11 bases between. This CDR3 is CSAITGNYGYTF. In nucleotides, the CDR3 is TGCAGCGCCATTACAGGGAACTATGGCTACACCTTC.

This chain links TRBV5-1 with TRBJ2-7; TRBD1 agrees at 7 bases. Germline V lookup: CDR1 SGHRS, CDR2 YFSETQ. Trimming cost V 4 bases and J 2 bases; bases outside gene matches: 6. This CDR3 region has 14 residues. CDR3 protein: CASSQTGFAYEQYF. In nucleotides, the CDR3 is TGCGCCAGCAGCCAGACAGGGTTCGCCTACGAGCAGTACTTC.

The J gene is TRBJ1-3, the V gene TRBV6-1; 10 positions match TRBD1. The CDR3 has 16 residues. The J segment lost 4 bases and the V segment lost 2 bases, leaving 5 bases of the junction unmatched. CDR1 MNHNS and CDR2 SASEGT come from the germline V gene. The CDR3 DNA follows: TGTGCCAGCAGTGAATTGACAGGGGGCGGCGGAAACACCATATATTTT. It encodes CASSELTGGGGNTIYF.